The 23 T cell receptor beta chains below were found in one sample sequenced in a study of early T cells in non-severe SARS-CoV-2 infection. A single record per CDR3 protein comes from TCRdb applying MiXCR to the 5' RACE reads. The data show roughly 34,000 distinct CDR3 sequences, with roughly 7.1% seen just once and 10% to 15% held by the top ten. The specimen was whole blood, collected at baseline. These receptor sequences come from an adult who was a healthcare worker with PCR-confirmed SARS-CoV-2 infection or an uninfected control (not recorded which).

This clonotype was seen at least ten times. Written as DNA, the CDR3 is TGTGCCAGCAGTTACTCCTCGCCCGGAACTAGCGGGAGCGGAGAGCAGTTCTTC. It encodes CASSYSSPGTSGSGEQFF. The V gene is TRBV6-5, the J gene TRBJ2-1, with 11 bases identical to TRBD2. Losses at the gene ends were 0 bases for V and 10 bases for J; bases not matched to a gene: 14. The CDR3 is made up of 18 amino acids. Germline loops: CDR1 MNHEY, CDR2 SVGAGI.

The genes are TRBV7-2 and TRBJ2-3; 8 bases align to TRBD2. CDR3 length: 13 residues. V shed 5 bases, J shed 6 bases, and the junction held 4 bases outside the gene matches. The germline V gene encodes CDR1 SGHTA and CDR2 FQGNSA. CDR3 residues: CASSIKRGDTQYF. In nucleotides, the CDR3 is TGTGCCAGCAGCATCAAGCGGGGGGATACGCAGTATTTT.

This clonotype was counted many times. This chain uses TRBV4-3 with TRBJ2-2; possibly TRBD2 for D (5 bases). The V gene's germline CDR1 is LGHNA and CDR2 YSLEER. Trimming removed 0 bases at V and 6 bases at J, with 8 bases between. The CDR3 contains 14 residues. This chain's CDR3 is CASSQDRGPGELFF. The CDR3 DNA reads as TGCGCCAGCAGCCAAGATCGAGGGCCCGGGGAGCTGTTTTTT.

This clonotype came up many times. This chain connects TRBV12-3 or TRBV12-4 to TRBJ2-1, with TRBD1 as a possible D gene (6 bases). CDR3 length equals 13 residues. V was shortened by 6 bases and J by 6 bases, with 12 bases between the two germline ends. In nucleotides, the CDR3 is TGTGCCAGCAGGGGGGCCCTAGGCAATGAGCAGTTCTTC. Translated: CASRGALGNEQFF.

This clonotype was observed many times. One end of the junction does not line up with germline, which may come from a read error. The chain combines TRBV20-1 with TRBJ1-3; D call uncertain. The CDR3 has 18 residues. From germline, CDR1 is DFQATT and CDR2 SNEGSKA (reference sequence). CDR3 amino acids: CSARDLGKFTFSENTIYF. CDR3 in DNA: TGCAGTGCTAGAGATCTGGGGAAATTCACCTTCTCTGAAAACACCATATATTTT.

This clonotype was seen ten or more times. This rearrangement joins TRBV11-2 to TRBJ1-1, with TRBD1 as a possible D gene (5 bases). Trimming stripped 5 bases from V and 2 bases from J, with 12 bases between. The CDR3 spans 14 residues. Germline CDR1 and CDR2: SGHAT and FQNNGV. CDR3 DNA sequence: TGTGCCAGCAGCCGACAGAGCTTTAACACTGAAGCTTTCTTT. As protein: CASSRQSFNTEAFF.

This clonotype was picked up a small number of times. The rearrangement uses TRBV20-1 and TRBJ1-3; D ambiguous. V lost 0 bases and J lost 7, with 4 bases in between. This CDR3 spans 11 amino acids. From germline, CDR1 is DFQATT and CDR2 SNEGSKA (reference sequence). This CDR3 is CSARDRNTIYF. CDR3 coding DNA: TGCAGTGCTAGAGACCGGAACACCATATATTTT.

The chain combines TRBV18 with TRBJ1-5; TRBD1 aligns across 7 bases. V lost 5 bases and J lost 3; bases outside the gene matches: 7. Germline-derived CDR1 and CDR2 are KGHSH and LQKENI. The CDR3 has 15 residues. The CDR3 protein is CASSFTGALNQPQHF. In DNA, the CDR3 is TGTGCCAGCTCATTCACAGGGGCCCTCAATCAGCCCCAGCATTTT.

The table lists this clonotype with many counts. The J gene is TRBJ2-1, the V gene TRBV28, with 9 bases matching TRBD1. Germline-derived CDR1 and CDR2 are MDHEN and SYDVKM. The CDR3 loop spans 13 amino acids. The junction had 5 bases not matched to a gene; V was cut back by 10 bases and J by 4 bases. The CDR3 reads CAIGDRVYNEQFF. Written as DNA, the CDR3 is TGTGCCATCGGGGACAGGGTTTACAATGAGCAGTTCTTC.

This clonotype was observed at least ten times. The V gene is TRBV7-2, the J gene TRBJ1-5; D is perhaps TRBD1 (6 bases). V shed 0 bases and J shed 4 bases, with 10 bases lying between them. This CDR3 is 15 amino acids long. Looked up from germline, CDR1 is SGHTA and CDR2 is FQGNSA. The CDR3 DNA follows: TGTGCCAGCAGCTTAGCAAGTACAGGGAATCAGCCCCAGCATTTT. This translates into CASSLASTGNQPQHF.

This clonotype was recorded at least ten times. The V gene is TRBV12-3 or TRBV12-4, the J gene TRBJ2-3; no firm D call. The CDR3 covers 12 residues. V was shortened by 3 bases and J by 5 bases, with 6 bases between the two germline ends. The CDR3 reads CASSFVGDTQYF. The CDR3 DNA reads TGTGCCAGCAGTTTTGTGGGAGATACGCAGTATTTT.

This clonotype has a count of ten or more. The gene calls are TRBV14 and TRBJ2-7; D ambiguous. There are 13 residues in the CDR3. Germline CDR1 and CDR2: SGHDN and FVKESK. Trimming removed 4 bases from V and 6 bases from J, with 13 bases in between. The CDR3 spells CASSLGVGREQYV. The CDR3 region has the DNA TGTGCCAGCAGCCTTGGGGTGGGTCGCGAGCAGTACGTC.

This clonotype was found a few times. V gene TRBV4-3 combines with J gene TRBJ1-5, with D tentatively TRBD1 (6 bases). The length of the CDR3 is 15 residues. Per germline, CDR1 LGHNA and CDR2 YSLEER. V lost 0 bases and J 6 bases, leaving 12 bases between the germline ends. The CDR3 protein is CASSQDFQGSQPQHF. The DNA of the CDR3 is TGCGCCAGCAGCCAAGACTTTCAGGGGAGTCAGCCCCAGCATTTT.

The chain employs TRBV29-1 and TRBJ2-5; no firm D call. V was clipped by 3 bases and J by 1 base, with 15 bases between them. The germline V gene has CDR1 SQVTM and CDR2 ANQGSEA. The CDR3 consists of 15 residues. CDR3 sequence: CSVDRPRTLQETQYF. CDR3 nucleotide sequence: TGCAGCGTTGATAGGCCGCGAACCCTCCAAGAGACCCAGTACTTC.

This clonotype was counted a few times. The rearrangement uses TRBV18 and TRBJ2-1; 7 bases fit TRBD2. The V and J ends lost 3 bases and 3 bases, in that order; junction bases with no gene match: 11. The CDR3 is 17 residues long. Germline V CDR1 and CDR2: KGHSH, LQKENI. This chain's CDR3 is CASSPLSPGTIYNEQFF. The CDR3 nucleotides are TGTGCCAGCTCACCTCTTAGTCCCGGGACTATCTACAATGAGCAGTTCTTC.

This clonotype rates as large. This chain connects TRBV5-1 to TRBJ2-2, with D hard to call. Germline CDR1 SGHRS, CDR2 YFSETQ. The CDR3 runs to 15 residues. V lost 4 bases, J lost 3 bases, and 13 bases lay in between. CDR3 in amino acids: CASSPRAWDTGELFF. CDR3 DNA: TGCGCCAGCAGCCCTAGGGCGTGGGACACCGGGGAGCTGTTTTTT.

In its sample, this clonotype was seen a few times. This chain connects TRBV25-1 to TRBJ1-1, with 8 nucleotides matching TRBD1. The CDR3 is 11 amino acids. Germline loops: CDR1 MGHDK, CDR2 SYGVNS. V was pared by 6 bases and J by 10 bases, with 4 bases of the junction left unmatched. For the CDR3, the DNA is TGTGCCAGCAGCCACCAGGGGGCAGCTTTCTTT. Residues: CASSHQGAAFF.

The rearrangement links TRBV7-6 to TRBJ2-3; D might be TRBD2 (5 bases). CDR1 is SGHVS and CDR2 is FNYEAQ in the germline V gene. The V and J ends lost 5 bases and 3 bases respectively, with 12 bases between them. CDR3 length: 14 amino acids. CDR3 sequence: CASSAETGTDTQYF. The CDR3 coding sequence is TGTGCCAGCAGCGCGGAAACGGGAACAGATACGCAGTATTTT.

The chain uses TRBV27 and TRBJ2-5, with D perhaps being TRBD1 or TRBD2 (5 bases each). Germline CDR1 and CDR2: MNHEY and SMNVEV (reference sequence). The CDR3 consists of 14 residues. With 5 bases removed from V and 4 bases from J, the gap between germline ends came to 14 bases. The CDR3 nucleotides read TGTGCCAGCAGTAGCCGGGACCCCCGAGAGACCCAGTACTTC. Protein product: CASSSRDPRETQYF.

The CDR3 region has the DNA TGTGCCAGCAGCTTGGAAGGGGGCTTTAGGGTGAACACTGAAGCTTTCTTT. Translating gives CASSLEGGFRVNTEAFF. The chain recombines TRBV5-6 with TRBJ1-1; 7 bases are a match to TRBD1. The germline V gene has CDR1 SGHDT and CDR2 YYEEEE. The J segment lost 0 bases and the V segment lost 0 bases, leaving 8 bases of the junction unmatched. This CDR3 has 17 amino acids.

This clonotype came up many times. The chain's CDR3 is CSVEAKRDSEAFF. The CDR3 coding sequence is TGCAGCGTTGAAGCAAAGAGGGACAGTGAAGCTTTCTTT. The chain recombines TRBV29-1 with TRBJ1-1, with TRBD1 matching 7 bases. V gave up 1 base and J gave up 7 bases; unmatched junction bases: 6. Germline V gene sequence: CDR1 SQVTM, CDR2 ANQGSEA. There are 13 residues in the CDR3. Full variable domain (remainder filled in from reference TRBV29-1 and TRBJ1-1): SAVISQKPSRDICQRGTSLTIQCQVDSQVTMMFWYRQQPGQSLTLIATANQGSEATYESGFVIDKFPISRPNLTFSTLTVSNMSPEDSSIYLCSVEAKRDSEAFFGQGTRLTVV.

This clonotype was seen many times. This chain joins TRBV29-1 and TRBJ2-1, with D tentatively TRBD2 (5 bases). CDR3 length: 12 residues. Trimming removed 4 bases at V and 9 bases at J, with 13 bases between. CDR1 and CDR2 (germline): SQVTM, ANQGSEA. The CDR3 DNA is TGCAGCGTTGTAAGATCCGGGATTGAGCAGTTCTTC. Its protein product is CSVVRSGIEQFF.

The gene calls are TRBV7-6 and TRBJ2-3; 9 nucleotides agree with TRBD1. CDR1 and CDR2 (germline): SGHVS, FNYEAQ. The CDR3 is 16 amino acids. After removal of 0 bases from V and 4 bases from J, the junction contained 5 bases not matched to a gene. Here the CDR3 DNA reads TGTGCCAGCAGCTTAGCGGGACAGGGAATTCCAGATACGCAGTATTTT. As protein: CASSLAGQGIPDTQYF. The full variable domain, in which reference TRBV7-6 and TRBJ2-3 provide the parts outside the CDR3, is GAGVSQSPRYKVTKRGQDVALRCDPISGHVSLYWYRQALGQGPEFLTYFNYEAQQDKSGLPNDRFSAERPEGSISTLTIQRTEQRDSAMYRCASSLAGQGIPDTQYFGPGTRLTVL.